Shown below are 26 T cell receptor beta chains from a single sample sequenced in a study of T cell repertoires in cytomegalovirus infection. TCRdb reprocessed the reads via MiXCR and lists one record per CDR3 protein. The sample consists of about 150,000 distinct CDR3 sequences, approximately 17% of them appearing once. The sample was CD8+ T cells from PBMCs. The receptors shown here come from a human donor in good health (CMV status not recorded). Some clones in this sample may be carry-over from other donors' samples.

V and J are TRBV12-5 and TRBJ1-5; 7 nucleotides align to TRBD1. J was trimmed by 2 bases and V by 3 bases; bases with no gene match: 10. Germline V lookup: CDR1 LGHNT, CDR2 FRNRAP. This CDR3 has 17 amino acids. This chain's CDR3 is CASGFALRDRGNQPQHF. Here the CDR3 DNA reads TGTGCTAGTGGTTTCGCCCTCCGGGACAGAGGCAATCAGCCCCAGCATTTT.

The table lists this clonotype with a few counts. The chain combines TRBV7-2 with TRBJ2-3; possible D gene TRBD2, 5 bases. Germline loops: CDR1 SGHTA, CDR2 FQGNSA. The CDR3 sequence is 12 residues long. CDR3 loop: CAVRGAPDTQYF. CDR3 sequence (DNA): TGTGCTGTCCGGGGAGCCCCAGATACGCAGTATTTT.

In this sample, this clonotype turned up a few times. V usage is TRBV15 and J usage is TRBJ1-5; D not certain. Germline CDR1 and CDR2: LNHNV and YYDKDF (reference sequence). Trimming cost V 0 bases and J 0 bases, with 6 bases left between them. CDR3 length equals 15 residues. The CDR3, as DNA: TGTGCCACCAGCAGAGATACGGGTAGCAATCAGCCCCAGCATTTT. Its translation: CATSRDTGSNQPQHF.

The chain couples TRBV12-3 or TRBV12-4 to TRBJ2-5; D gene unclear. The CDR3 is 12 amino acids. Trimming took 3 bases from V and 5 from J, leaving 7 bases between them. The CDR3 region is CASSLSRETQYF. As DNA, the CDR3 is TGTGCCAGCAGTTTGTCACGGGAGACCCAGTACTTC.

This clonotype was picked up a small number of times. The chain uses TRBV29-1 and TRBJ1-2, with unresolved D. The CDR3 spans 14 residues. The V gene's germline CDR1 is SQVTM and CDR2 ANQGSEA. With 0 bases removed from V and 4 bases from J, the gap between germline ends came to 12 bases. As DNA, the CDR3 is TGCAGCGTTGAAGAAGACGGGCGGACCTATGGCTACACCTTC. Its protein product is CSVEEDGRTYGYTF.

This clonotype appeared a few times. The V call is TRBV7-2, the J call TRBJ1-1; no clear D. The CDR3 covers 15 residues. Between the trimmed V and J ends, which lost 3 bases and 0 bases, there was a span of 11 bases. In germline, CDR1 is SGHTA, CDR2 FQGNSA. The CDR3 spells CASSLTQNMNTEAFF. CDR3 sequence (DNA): TGTGCCAGCAGCTTGACACAGAACATGAACACTGAAGCTTTCTTT.

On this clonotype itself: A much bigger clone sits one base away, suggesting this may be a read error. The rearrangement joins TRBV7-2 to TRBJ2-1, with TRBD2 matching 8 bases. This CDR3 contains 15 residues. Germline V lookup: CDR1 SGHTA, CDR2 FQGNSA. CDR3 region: CANSLTSGGHNEQFF. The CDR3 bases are TGTGCCAACAGCTTAACTAGCGGAGGGCACAATGAGCAGTTCTTC.

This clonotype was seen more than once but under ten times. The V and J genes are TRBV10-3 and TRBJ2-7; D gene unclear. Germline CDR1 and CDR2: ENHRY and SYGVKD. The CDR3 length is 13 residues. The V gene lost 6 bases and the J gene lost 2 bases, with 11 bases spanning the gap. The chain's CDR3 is CAIRVHGTYEQYF. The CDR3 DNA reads TGTGCCATCAGGGTGCACGGCACCTACGAGCAGTACTTC.

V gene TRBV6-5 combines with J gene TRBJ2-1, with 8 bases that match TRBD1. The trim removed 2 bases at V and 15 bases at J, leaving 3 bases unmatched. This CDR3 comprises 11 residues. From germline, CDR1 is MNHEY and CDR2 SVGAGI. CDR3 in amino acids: CASSYGTGWFF. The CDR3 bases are TGTGCCAGCAGTTACGGGACAGGCTGGTTCTTC.

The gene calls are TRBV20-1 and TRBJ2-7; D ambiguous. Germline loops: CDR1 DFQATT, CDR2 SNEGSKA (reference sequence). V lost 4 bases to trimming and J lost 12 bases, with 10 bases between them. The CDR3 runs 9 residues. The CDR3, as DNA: TGCAGTGCTAATGGGCCCAGGTACTTC. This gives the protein CSANGPRYF.

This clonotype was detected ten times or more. CDR3 region: CSAVETPAGGNEQFF. The DNA for the CDR3 is TGCAGTGCTGTGGAGACACCAGCGGGAGGCAATGAGCAGTTCTTC. The chain links TRBV20-1 to TRBJ2-1, with 9 bases aligning to TRBD2. The CDR3 consists of 15 residues. The trim removed 5 bases at V and 6 bases at J, leaving 11 bases unmatched. Germline loops: CDR1 DFQATT, CDR2 SNEGSKA (reference sequence).

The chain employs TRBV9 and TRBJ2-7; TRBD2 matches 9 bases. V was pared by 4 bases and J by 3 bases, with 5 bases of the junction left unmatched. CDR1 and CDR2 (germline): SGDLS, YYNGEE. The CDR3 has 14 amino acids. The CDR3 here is CASSPGTSLYEQYF. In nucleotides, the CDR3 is TGTGCCAGCAGCCCTGGGACTAGCCTCTACGAGCAGTACTTC.

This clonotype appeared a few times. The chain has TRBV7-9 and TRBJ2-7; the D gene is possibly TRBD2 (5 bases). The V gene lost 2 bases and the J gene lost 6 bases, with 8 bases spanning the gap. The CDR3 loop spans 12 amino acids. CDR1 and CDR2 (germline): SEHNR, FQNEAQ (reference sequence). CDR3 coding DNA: TGTGCCAGCAGCTTACTAGCTCGCGAGCAGTACTTC. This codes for CASSLLAREQYF.

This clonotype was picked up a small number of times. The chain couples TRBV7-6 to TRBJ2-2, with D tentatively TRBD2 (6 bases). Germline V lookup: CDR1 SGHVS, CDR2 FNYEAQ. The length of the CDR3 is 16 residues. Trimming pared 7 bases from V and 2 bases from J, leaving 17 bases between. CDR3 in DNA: TGTGCCAGCACCCCCCTGTGGAGGGCAAACACCGGGGAGCTGTTTTTT. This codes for CASTPLWRANTGELFF.

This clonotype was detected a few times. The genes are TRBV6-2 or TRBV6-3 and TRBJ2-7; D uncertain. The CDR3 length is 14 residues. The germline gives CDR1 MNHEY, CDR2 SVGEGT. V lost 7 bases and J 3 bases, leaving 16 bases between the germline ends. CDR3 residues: CASIPSGRNYEQYF. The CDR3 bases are TGTGCCAGCATCCCGTCGGGCAGGAACTACGAGCAGTACTTC.

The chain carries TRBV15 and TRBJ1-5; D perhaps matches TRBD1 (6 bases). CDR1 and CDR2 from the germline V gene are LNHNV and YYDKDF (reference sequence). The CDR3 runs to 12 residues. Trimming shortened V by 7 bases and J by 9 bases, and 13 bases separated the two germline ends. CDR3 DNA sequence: TGTGCCACCACGACAGGATCCTCGCCCCAGCATTTT. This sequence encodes CATTTGSSPQHF.

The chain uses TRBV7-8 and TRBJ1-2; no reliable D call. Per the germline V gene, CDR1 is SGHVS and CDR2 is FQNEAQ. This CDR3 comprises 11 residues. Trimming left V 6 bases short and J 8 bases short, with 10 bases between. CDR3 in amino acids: CASSLGLGYTF. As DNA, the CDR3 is TGTGCCAGCAGTCTGGGATTGGGCTACACCTTC.

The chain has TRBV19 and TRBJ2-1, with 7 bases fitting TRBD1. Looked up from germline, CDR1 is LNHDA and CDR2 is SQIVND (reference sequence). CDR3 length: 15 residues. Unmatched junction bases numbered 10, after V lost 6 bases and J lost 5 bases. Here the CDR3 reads CASRQTGATDNEQFF. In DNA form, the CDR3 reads TGTGCCAGTAGGCAAACAGGGGCCACCGACAATGAGCAGTTCTTC.

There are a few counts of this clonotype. The CDR3 here is CASSPTLEGNTGELFF. The CDR3 DNA follows: TGTGCCAGCAGCCCAACTTTGGAGGGGAACACCGGGGAGCTGTTTTTT. The chain combines TRBV5-6 with TRBJ2-2; D is perhaps TRBD2 (6 bases). Trimming left V 4 bases short and J 1 base short, with 14 bases between. Germline CDR1 is SGHDT and CDR2 is YYEEEE. The CDR3 is 16 amino acids. Together with reference TRBV5-6 and TRBJ2-2, the CDR3 gives the full variable domain: DAGVTQSPTHLIKTRGQQVTLRCSPKSGHDTVSWYQQALGQGPQFIFQYYEEEERQRGNFPDRFSGHQFPNYSSELNVNALLLGDSALYLCASSPTLEGNTGELFFGEGSRLTVL.

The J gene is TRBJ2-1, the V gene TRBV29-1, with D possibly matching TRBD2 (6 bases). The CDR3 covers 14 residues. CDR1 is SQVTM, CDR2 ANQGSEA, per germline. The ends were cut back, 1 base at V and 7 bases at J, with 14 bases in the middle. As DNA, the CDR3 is TGCAGCGTTGAAGTGGCGGGGTCTTTAAATGAGCAGTTCTTC. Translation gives CSVEVAGSLNEQFF.

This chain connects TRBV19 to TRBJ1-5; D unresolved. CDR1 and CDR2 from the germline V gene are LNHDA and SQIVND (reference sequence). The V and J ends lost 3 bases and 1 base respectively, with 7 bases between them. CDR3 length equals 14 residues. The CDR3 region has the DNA TGTGCCAGTAGTATGATGGCGAGCAATCAGCCCCAGCATTTT. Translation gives CASSMMASNQPQHF.

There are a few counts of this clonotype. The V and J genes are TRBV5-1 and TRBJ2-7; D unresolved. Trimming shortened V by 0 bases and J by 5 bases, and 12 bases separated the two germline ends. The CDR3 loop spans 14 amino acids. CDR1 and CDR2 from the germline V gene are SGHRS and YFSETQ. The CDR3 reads CASSLVERGDEQYF. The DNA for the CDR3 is TGCGCCAGCAGCTTGGTGGAGAGAGGCGACGAGCAGTACTTC.

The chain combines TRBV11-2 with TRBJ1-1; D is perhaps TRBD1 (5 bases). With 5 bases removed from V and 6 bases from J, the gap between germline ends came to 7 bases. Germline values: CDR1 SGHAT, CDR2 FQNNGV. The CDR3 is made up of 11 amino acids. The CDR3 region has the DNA TGTGCCAGCAGCGGGGGGGCTGAAGCTTTCTTT. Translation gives CASSGGAEAFF.

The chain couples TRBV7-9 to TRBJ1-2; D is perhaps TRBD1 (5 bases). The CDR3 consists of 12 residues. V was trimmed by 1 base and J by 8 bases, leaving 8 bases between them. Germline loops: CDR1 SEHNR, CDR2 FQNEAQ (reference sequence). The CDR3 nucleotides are TGTGCCAGCAGCTTAGGAGGGGTCGGCTACACCTTC. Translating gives CASSLGGVGYTF.

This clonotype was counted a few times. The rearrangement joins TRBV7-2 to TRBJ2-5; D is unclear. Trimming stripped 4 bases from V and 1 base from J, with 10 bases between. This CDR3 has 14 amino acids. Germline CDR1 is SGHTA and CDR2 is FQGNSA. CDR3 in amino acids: CASSSTSLQETQYF. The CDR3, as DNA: TGTGCCAGCAGCTCCACAAGCCTCCAAGAGACCCAGTACTTC.

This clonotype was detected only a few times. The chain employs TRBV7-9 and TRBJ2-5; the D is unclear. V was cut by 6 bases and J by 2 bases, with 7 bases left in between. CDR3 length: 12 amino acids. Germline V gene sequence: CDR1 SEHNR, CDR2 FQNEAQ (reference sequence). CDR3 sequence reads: CASRTAQETQYF. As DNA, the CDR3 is TGTGCCAGCAGGACCGCGCAAGAGACCCAGTACTTC. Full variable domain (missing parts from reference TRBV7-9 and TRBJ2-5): DTGVSQNPRHKITKRGQNVTFRCDPISEHNRLYWYRQTLGQGPEFLTYFQNEAQLEKSRLLSDRFSAERPKGSFSTLEIQRTEQGDSAMYLCASRTAQETQYFGPGTRLLVL.